Below are 25 T cell receptor beta chains sequenced from a single sample in a study of blood T cell repertoires in COVID-19. Some clones are missing from TCRdb's copy, which holds only in-frame ones; the method was immunoSEQ multiplex PCR. The sample holds hundreds of thousands of clones, approximately 80% seen once. Sequenced: peripheral blood. These receptors were taken from a man at least 80 years old with acute or convalescent COVID-19.

This clone has only one observation. CDR3 protein: CASSGGQGVYPTEAFF. CDR3 DNA: TGTGCCAGCAGCGGGGGCCAGGGGGTTTACCCCACTGAAGCTTTCTTT. This rearrangement joins TRBV11-2 to TRBJ1-1; TRBD1 agrees at 7 bases. V trimming: 5 bases; J trimming: 4 bases; junction bases outside the gene matches: 13. Germline values: CDR1 SGHAT, CDR2 FQNNGV. The CDR3 loop spans 16 amino acids.

This clone was found once. CDR3 coding DNA: TGTGCCAGCAGCTTAGTGGGCCGGAAAAATCAGCCCCAGCATTTT. Its protein is CASSLVGRKNQPQHF. The chain joins TRBV7-9 to TRBJ1-5; no clear D gene. In germline, CDR1 is SEHNR, CDR2 FQNEAQ (reference sequence). This CDR3 has 15 residues. V was trimmed by 1 base and J by 4 bases, leaving 11 bases between them. Using reference TRBV7-9 and TRBJ1-5 for the parts outside the CDR3, the full variable domain is DTGVSQNPRHKITKRGQNVTFRCDPISEHNRLYWYRQTLGQGPEFLTYFQNEAQLEKSRLLSDRFSAERPKGSFSTLEIQRTEQGDSAMYLCASSLVGRKNQPQHFGDGTRLSIL.

This clone was seen only a few times. The V and J genes are TRBV7-9 and TRBJ2-7; 8 nucleotides agree with TRBD1. The CDR3 contains 15 residues. CDR1 SEHNR and CDR2 FQNEAQ come from the germline V gene (reference sequence). The chain's CDR3 is CAVGRREDRAYEQYF. The DNA of the CDR3 is TGTGCAGTGGGGCGAAGGGAGGACAGGGCCTACGAGCAGTACTTC.

V is TRBV7-2 and J is TRBJ1-4, with TRBD1 matching 7 bases. Germline V gives CDR1 SGHTA, CDR2 FQGNSA. The V gene end was trimmed by 0 bases and the J gene end by 3 bases; junction bases not matched to a gene: 1. This CDR3 region has 15 residues. The chain's CDR3 is CASSLATGSNEKLFF. CDR3 bases: TGTGCCAGCAGCTTAGCGACAGGGTCTAATGAAAAACTGTTTTTT.

The rearrangement links TRBV12-3 or TRBV12-4 to TRBJ1-1; TRBD1 might be the D (6 bases). Trimming removed 7 bases at V and 12 bases at J, with 21 bases between. This CDR3 spans 13 amino acids. The CDR3 nucleotides are TGTGCCAGCACCAGGGGCGACGGAATTTTTACTTTCTTT. This codes for CASTRGDGIFTFF.

This clone has a single count. V and J are TRBV3-1 (or the pseudogene TRBV3-2) and TRBJ1-4; 8 nucleotides match TRBD1. Germline values: CDR1 LGHDT, CDR2 YNNKEL (reference sequence). The CDR3 length is 17 residues. J lost 1 base, V lost 1 base, and 5 bases had no gene match. The CDR3 DNA reads as TGTGCCAGCAGCCAAGTACCAGGGGGCCGAACTAATGAAAAACTGTTTTTT. It is translated as CASSQVPGGRTNEKLFF.

Written as DNA, the CDR3 is TGCGCCAGCAGCTTGGGAGGGGGCCCTAACTATGGCTACACCTTC. Protein sequence: CASSLGGGPNYGYTF. The J gene is TRBJ1-2, the V gene TRBV5-1, with TRBD1 identical over 7 bases. With 0 bases clipped from V and 0 bases from J, the junction kept 2 bases outside the gene matches. CDR3 size: 15 residues. Germline values: CDR1 SGHRS, CDR2 YFSETQ.

The J gene is TRBJ1-1, the V gene TRBV6-5, with 11 positions matching TRBD1. The junction had 2 bases not matched to a gene; V was cut back by 4 bases and J by 4 bases. CDR1 and CDR2 from the germline V gene are MNHEY and SVGAGI. The CDR3 length is 14 residues. In DNA, the CDR3 is TGTGCCAGCAGTTCGGGACAGGGGGGCACTGAAGCTTTCTTT. Protein product: CASSSGQGGTEAFF.

The chain links TRBV7-2 to TRBJ1-2; D remains ambiguous. CDR3 length: 14 residues. V was cut by 6 bases and J by 0 bases, with 11 bases left in between. Germline loops: CDR1 SGHTA, CDR2 FQGNSA. This chain's CDR3 is CASRIGVANYGYTF. CDR3 nucleotide sequence: TGTGCCAGCAGGATCGGGGTAGCTAACTATGGCTACACCTTC.

This rearrangement joins TRBV28 to TRBJ1-3; a weak D match, TRBD1 (6 bases). The germline V gene has CDR1 MDHEN and CDR2 SYDVKM. Between the trimmed V and J ends, which lost 4 bases and 6 bases, there was a span of 10 bases. This CDR3 is 13 amino acids long. The CDR3 region is CASSSGTTNTIYF. CDR3 coding DNA: TGTGCCAGCAGTTCCGGGACAACAAACACCATATATTTT.

The rearrangement links TRBV18 to TRBJ1-6; 8 bases are a match to TRBD1. In germline, CDR1 is KGHSH, CDR2 LQKENI. The V segment lost 3 bases and the J segment 7 bases; nucleotides outside the gene matches: 11. The CDR3 is made up of 17 amino acids. Here the CDR3 DNA reads TGTGCCAGCTCACCCGAAGCAGGGGGCGGCCGAAATTCACCCCTCCACTTT. Translating it yields CASSPEAGGGRNSPLHF.

The gene calls are TRBV6-5 and TRBJ2-7; D not resolved. The CDR3 has 14 residues. V lost 5 bases and J 3 bases, leaving 14 bases between the germline ends. Germline V gene sequence: CDR1 MNHEY, CDR2 SVGAGI. CDR3 sequence reads: CASSPGVGGYEQYF. CDR3 sequence (DNA): TGTGCCAGCAGTCCGGGTGTAGGCGGCTACGAGCAGTACTTC.

The chain joins TRBV5-4 to TRBJ2-1, with 15 bases identical to TRBD2. Germline V lookup: CDR1 SGHNT, CDR2 YYREEE (reference sequence). V trimming: 4 bases; J trimming: 9 bases; junction bases outside the gene matches: 8. The length of the CDR3 is 16 residues. In DNA, the CDR3 is TGTGCCAGCAGCATTGGACTAGCGGGGGGGCAAGGTGAGCAGTTCTTC. This sequence encodes CASSIGLAGGQGEQFF.

Notes on this clone: Germline is not matched at one junction end, which may reflect a read error. The CDR3 DNA reads as TGTGCCAGCACTTACAACAGGGCCTCTAACTATGGCTACACCTTC. This encodes CASTYNRASNYGYTF. V usage is TRBV6-5 and J usage is TRBJ1-2; maybe TRBD1 (6 bases). The germline gives CDR1 MNHEY, CDR2 SVGAGI. The CDR3 length is 15 residues.

This clone was counted ten times or more. The chain combines TRBV19 with TRBJ2-7; unclear D gene. CDR3 length: 16 residues. The V gene lost 0 bases and the J gene lost 4 bases, with 16 bases spanning the gap. Per the germline V gene, CDR1 is LNHDA and CDR2 is SQIVND (reference sequence). As DNA, the CDR3 is TGTGCCAGTAGTATAGACGGAGTTCTCTGGCGTTACGAGCAGTACTTC. Amino acids: CASSIDGVLWRYEQYF.

CDR3 nucleotide sequence: TGTGCCAGCAGCGCCGGGACTAGCGGGCACAATGAGCAGTTCTTC. Translated: CASSAGTSGHNEQFF. V and J are TRBV7-3 and TRBJ2-1, with 12 bases identical to TRBD2. CDR1 SGHTA and CDR2 FQGTGA come from the germline V gene. Unmatched junction bases numbered 4, after V lost 5 bases and J lost 5 bases. This CDR3 has 15 residues.

The sample holds a few counts of this clone. The chain is built from TRBV5-4 and TRBJ1-4; the D is unclear. V gave up 0 bases and J gave up 5 bases, with 14 bases separating them. The germline CDR1 and CDR2 sequences are SGHNT and YYREEE (reference sequence). This CDR3 contains 16 residues. The CDR3 loop reads CASSLAGRVANEKLFF. CDR3 nucleotides: TGTGCCAGCAGCTTGGCGGGGAGGGTTGCGAATGAAAAACTGTTTTTT.

This clone came up once. The J gene is TRBJ1-1, the V gene TRBV19; D gene unclear. The CDR3 has 15 amino acids. V was trimmed by 0 bases and J by 5 bases, leaving 13 bases between them. Germline assignment: CDR1 LNHDA and CDR2 SQIVND (reference sequence). CDR3 DNA sequence: TGTGCCAGTAGTATAGATCGATCCCCCGGGACTGAAGCTTTCTTT. It translates to CASSIDRSPGTEAFF. Full variable domain (missing parts from reference TRBV19 and TRBJ1-1): DGGITQSPKYLFRKEGQNVTLSCEQNLNHDAMYWYRQDPGQGLRLIYYSQIVNDFQKGDIAEGYSVSREKKESFPLTVTSAQKNPTAFYLCASSIDRSPGTEAFFGQGTRLTVV.

Comment on this clone: The sample contains more than one DNA sequence encoding this CDR3. The chain recombines TRBV6-1 with TRBJ2-2; D not resolved. CDR3 length: 13 residues. Per the germline V gene, CDR1 is MNHNS and CDR2 is SASEGT. Deletions cut 0 bases from V and 6 bases from J, with 5 bases between. CDR3 bases: TGTGCCAGCAGTGAAGCTCGGTCCGGGGAGCTGTTTTTT. Protein product: CASSEARSGELFF.

Written as DNA, the CDR3 is TGTGCCAGCAGTCGGACAGTCCAGGGGGCCTACGAGCAGTACTTC. Translation: CASSRTVQGAYEQYF. This chain links TRBV6-5 with TRBJ2-7; 7 bases line up with TRBD1. V shed 5 bases, J shed 2 bases, and the junction held 9 bases outside the gene matches. This CDR3 has 15 amino acids. Germline CDR1 reads MNHEY; CDR2 reads SVGAGI.

This sequence joins TRBV12-3 or TRBV12-4 and TRBJ1-1; D is unresolved. Trimming pared 5 bases from V and 4 bases from J, leaving 5 bases between. This CDR3 is 11 amino acids long. The CDR3 nucleotides read TGTGCCAGCAGTCAGCGCACTGAAGCTTTCTTT. Its translation is CASSQRTEAFF.

This clone was recorded a few times. The chain has TRBV19 and TRBJ1-5; 7 bases are a match to TRBD1. The CDR3 length is 15 residues. The V segment lost 7 bases and the J segment 4 bases; nucleotides outside the gene matches: 10. Germline CDR1 reads LNHDA; CDR2 reads SQIVND (reference sequence). The CDR3 spells CASTRAGTENQPQHF. The CDR3 DNA reads TGTGCCAGTACCCGCGCCGGGACAGAGAATCAGCCCCAGCATTTT.

This chain joins TRBV19 and TRBJ1-5, with TRBD1 matching over 8 bases. Per germline, CDR1 LNHDA and CDR2 SQIVND (reference sequence). The trim removed 3 bases at V and 6 bases at J, leaving 4 bases unmatched. The CDR3 spans 14 residues. As DNA, the CDR3 is TGTGCCAGTAGTATCGGCAGGGGGCCTCAGCCCCAGCATTTT. Encoded protein: CASSIGRGPQPQHF.

The chain joins TRBV11-3 to TRBJ2-1, with 11 bases that match TRBD2. Germline V gene sequence: CDR1 SGHNT, CDR2 YENEEA. The CDR3 extends over 16 amino acids. J lost 2 bases, V lost 5 bases, and 5 bases had no gene match. The CDR3 DNA sequence: TGTGCCAGCAGCCGTAGCGGGGGGGCCCCCTACAATGAGCAGTTCTTC. This sequence encodes CASSRSGGAPYNEQFF. Based on the CDR3 plus reference TRBV11-3 and TRBJ2-1, the full variable domain is EAGVVQSPRYKIIEKKQPVAFWCNPISGHNTLYWYLQNLGQGPELLIRYENEEAVDDSQLPKDRFSAERLKGVDSTLKIQPAELGDSAVYLCASSRSGGAPYNEQFFGPGTRLTVL.

J is TRBJ2-2 and V is TRBV9, with 9 bases fitting TRBD1. J was trimmed by 4 bases and V by 4 bases; bases with no gene match: 8. The CDR3 loop spans 16 amino acids. The germline gives CDR1 SGDLS, CDR2 YYNGEE. The CDR3 loop is CASSPPPTGGTGELFF. The CDR3 nucleotides are TGTGCCAGCAGCCCCCCCCCGACAGGGGGCACCGGGGAGCTGTTTTTT.